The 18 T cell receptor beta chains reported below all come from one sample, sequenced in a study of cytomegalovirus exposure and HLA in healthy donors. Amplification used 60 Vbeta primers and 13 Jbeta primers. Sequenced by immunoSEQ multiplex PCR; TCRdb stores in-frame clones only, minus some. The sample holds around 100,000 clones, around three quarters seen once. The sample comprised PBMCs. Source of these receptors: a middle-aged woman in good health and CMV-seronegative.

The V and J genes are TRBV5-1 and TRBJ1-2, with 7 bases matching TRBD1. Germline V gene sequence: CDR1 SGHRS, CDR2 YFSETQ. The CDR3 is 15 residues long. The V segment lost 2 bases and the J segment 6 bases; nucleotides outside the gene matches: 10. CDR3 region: CASSFITQGVDGYTF. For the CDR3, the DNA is TGCGCCAGCAGCTTCATAACTCAGGGGGTTGATGGCTACACCTTC.

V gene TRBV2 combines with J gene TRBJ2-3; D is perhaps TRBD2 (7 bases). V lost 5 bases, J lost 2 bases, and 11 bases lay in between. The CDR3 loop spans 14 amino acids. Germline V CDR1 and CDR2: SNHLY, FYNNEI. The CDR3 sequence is CASSLAGATDTQYF. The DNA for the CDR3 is TGTGCCAGCAGTTTGGCGGGGGCCACAGATACGCAGTATTTT.

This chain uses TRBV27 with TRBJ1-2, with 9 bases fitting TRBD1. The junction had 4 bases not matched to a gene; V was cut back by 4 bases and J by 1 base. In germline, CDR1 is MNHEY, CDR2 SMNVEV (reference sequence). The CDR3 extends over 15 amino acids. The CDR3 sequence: CASSWTGALNYGYTF. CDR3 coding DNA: TGTGCCAGCAGTTGGACAGGGGCTCTTAACTATGGCTACACCTTC.

Here the CDR3 DNA reads TGCGCCAGCAGCTACGACAGACCGAACACCGGGGAGCTGTTTTTT. Amino acid sequence: CASSYDRPNTGELFF. The V call is TRBV5-1, the J call TRBJ2-2; maybe TRBD1 (5 bases). There are 15 residues in the CDR3. CDR1 is SGHRS and CDR2 is YFSETQ in the germline V gene. Trimming took 3 bases from V and 0 from J, leaving 9 bases between them. Filled out from reference TRBV5-1 and TRBJ2-2, the complete variable domain reads KAGVTQTPRYLIKTRGQQVTLSCSPISGHRSVSWYQQTPGQGLQFLFEYFSETQRNKGNFPGRFSGRQFSNSRSEMNVSTLELGDSALYLCASSYDRPNTGELFFGEGSRLTVL.

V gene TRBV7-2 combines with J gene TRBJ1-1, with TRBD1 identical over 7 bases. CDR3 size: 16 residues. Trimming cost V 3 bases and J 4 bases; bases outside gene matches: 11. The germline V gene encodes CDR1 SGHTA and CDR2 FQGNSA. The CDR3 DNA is TGTGCCAGCAGCTTGGGACCAGGGGGGATCGGCACTGAAGCTTTCTTT. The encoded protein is CASSLGPGGIGTEAFF.

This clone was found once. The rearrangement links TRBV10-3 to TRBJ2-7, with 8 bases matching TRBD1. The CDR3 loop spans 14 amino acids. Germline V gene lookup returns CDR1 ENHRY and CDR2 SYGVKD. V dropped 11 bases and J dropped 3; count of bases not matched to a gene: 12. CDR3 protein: CAVGALDRDYEQYF. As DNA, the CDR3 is TGTGCCGTCGGCGCTCTGGACAGGGACTACGAGCAGTACTTC.

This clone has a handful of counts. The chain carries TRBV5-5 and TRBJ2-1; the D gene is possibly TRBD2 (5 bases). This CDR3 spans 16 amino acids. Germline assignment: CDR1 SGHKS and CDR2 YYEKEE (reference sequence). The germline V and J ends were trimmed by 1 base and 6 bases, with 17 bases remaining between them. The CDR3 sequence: CASSLSPGVGGNEQFF. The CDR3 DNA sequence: TGTGCCAGCAGCTTGTCTCCGGGCGTCGGAGGCAATGAGCAGTTCTTC.

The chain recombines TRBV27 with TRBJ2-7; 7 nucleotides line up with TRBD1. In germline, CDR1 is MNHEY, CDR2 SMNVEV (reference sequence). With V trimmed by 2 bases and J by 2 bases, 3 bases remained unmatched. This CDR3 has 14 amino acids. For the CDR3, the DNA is TGTGCCAGCAGTTTAAGACAGGGACCCTACGAGCAGTACTTC. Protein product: CASSLRQGPYEQYF.

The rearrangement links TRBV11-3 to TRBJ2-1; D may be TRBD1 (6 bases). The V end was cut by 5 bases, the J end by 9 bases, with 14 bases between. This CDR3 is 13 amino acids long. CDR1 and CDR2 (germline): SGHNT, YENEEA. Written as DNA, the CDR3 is TGTGCCAGCAGCCCCTACAGGGACGGTGAGCAGTTCTTC. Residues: CASSPYRDGEQFF. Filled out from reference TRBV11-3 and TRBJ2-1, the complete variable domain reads EAGVVQSPRYKIIEKKQPVAFWCNPISGHNTLYWYLQNLGQGPELLIRYENEEAVDDSQLPKDRFSAERLKGVDSTLKIQPAELGDSAVYLCASSPYRDGEQFFGPGTRLTVL.

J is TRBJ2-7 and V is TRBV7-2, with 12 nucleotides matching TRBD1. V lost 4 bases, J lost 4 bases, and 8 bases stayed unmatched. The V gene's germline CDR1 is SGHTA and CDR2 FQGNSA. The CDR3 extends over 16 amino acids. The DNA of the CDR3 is TGTGCCAGCAGCTCCCCCCGGGACAGGGGGCTATACGAGCAGTACTTC. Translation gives CASSSPRDRGLYEQYF.

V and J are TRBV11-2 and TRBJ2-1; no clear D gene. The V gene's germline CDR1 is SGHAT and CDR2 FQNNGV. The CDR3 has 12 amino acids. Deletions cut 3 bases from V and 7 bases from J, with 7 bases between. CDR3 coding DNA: TGTGCCAGCAGCTTGGCCAGAAATGAGCAGTTCTTC. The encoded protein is CASSLARNEQFF.

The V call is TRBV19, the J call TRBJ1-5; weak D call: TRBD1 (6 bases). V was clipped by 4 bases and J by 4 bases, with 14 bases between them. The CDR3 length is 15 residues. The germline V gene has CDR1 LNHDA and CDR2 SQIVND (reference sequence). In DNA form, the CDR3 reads TGTGCCAGTAGTAAGGGCAGGGGTTGGAATCAGCCCCAGCATTTT. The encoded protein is CASSKGRGWNQPQHF.

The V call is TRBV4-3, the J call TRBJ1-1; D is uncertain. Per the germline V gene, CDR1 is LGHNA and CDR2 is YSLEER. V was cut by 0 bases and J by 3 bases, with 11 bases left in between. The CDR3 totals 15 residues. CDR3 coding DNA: TGCGCCAGCAGCCAAGACGGGTACGGGGACACTGAAGCTTTCTTT. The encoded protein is CASSQDGYGDTEAFF.

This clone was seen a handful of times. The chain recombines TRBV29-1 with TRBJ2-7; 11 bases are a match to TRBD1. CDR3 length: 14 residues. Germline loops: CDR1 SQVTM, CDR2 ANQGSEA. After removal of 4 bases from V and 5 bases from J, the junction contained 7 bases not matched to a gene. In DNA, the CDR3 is TGCAGCGTTGGCGGGACAGGGGGAATCGACGAGCAGTACTTC. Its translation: CSVGGTGGIDEQYF.

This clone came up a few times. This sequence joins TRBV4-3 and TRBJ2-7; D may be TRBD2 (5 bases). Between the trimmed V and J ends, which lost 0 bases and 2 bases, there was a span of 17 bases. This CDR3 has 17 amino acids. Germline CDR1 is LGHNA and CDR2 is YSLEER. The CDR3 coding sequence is TGCGCCAGCAGCCAAGAAAACGGAGGCTACCCTGCCTACGAGCAGTACTTC. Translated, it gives CASSQENGGYPAYEQYF.

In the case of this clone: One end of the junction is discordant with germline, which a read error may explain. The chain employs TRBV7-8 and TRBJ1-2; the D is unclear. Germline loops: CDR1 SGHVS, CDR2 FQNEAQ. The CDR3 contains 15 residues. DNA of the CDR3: TGTGTCAGCAGCTCCCCGCGGAGGGATGGATATGGCTACACCTTC. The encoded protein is CVSSSPRRDGYGYTF. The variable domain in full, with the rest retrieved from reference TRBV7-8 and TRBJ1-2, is GAGVSQSPRYKVAKRGQDVALRCDPISGHVSLFWYQQALGQGPEFLTYFQNEAQLDKSGLPSDRFFAERPEGSVSTLKIQRTQQEDSAVYLCVSSSPRRDGYGYTFGSGTRLTVV.

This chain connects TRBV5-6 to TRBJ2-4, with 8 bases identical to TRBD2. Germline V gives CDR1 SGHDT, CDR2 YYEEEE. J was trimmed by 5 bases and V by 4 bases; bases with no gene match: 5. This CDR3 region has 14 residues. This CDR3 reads CASSPGGLENIQYF. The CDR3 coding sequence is TGTGCCAGCAGCCCGGGGGGGCTCGAAAACATTCAGTACTTC.

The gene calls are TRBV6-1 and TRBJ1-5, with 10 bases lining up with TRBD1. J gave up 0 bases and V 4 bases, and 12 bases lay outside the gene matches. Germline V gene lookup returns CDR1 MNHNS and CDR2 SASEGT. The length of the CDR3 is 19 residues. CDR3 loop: CASSASGTGVGDSNQPQHF. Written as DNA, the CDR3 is TGTGCCAGCAGTGCGAGCGGGACAGGGGTTGGAGATAGCAATCAGCCCCAGCATTTT.